This T cell receptor (beta chain) emerged from a study of regulatory dendritic cells for organ transplantation (dated by TCRdb to between 2016 and 2019). Broadly, across the study: To make regulatory dendritic cells, monocytes were cultured with vitamin D3 on days 0 and 4, plus IL-10 on day 4. Before and after allostimulation with regulatory or mature dendritic cells, TCRbeta repertoires were sequenced from sorted naive and memory CD4+ and CD8+ T cells. On day 6, LPS was added to the DC cultures to test how the DCs responded to a strong maturation-inducing agent. The investigation overall reported the following: Of the resting subsets, memory CD8+ T cells had the largest number of alloreactive TCR clonotypes. The authors pointed out considerable heterogeneity between individuals in the alloreactive memory CD8+ T cell pool, and only a couple of subjects were sequenced. Allostimulation expanded memory CD8+ clones in both subjects, but regulatory dendritic cells appeared to induce more limited expansion than mature dendritic cells. Naive CD4+ and CD8+ T cells showed highly diverse repertoires, whereas memory cells were less diverse and memory CD8+ cells were the most oligoclonal.

From the germline V gene, CDR1 is MGHRA and CDR2 is YSYEKL. For this chain, trimming is 4 bases at the V end and 3 bases at the J end, and the number of junction bases without a gene match is 2. Including the terminal cysteine and phenylalanine, the CDR3 comprises 13 residues. Here the CDR3 DNA is all that survives: 39 bases in frame from base 1. This clone was observed a single time. This clone's antigen is unknown. Base qualities are not provided; no much larger clone lies one nucleotide away. Sorted T cell subsets were CFSE-labeled and co-cultured for roughly 5 days with allogeneic regulatory or mature dendritic cells at a 1:10 DC:T ratio. FACS was used to sort CD4+ or CD8+ cells into naive T cells (CD45RA+) and memory T cells (CD45RO+). T cells for TCR sequencing came from two healthy control subjects. Genomic DNA was extracted with the Qiagen DNeasy Blood & Tissue Kit. A multiplexed two-step PCR with Vbeta-specific forward primers and Jbeta-specific reverse primers was used to amplify the TCRbeta CDR3 regions. The TCRbeta libraries were sequenced on an Illumina instrument via the immunoSEQ service. Per the original workflow: IMGT annotation was used to assign V, D and J genes, and synthetic CDR3 analogues were used to correct the counts for multiplex PCR bias. The immunoSEQ Analyzer calculated repertoire clonality as one minus the normalized Shannon entropy. Fisher's exact test with Benjamini-Hochberg false discovery rate control was used to define clonal expansion, with two-tailed P<0.01. TCRdb limited this immuneACCESS table to in-frame rearrangements with V and J called. A share of clones is missing; checked studies link under half to unresolved V genes, and the rest is unexplained. D and trimming were read from the DNA, whereas the V and J calls and clone size are those reported in that table. For this sample there are over 20,000 clones; approximately 83% appear just once. The ten top clones hold 0.65% to 0.8% of the sample.

The receptor chain draws on TRBV4-1 and TRBJ2-7; TRBD2 agrees with 8 junctional bases. The sample taken for sequencing was naive CD4+ T cells from blood cultured with regulatory dendritic cells. What this sample's cell subset or site label stands for: CD45RA+ naive T cells. This receptor was obtained from a human donor in good health. The DNA sequence is TGCGCCAGCAGCCCCACTAGCGGCTACGAGCAGTACTTC. Translation gives CASSPTSGYEQYF.